This T cell receptor beta chain was identified in a study of blood T cell repertoires in COVID-19. Study information: COVID-19 samples from acute and convalescent phases originated in the United States, Italy and Spain. PBMCs, B-cell-depleted T cells, or T cells provided the cDNA or gDNA that made up the material.

V trimming: 3 bases; J trimming: 3 bases; junction bases outside the gene matches: 5. CDR1 and CDR2 from the germline V gene are KGHDR and SFDVKD. The CDR3 covers 15 residues. The table came from immunoSEQ multiplex PCR; TCRdb's copy has only in-frame clones and leaves some out. In the table there are under 350,000 clones, roughly 86% of which are singletons. This rearrangement joins TRBV24-1 to TRBJ2-7; 9 bases match TRBD1. The TCR was taken from a man in his sixties or seventies with acute or convalescent COVID-19. Material: peripheral blood. In nucleotides, the CDR3 is TGTGCCACCAGTGATCCGGGACAGGGTTACTACGAGCAGTACTTC. It yields the protein CATSDPGQGYYEQYF.